The entry below gives a single T cell receptor (beta chain) sequence along with its context. Germline values: CDR1 SGHNT, CDR2 YYREEE (reference sequence). Trimming shortened V by 0 bases and J by 5 bases, and 15 bases separated the two germline ends. The CDR3 has 15 residues. Profiled with immunoSEQ multiplex PCR; TCRdb holds only in-frame clones, not every one. Here the sample spans tens of thousands of clones, around 90% being singletons. The sample originates from a study of T cell changes during pregnancy in multiple sclerosis. The sample here was peripheral blood, taken in the first trimester of pregnancy. This receptor was obtained from a female donor in good health, enrolled as a control in a pregnancy study. This chain connects TRBV5-4 to TRBJ2-7, with D tentatively TRBD2 (5 bases). CDR3 region: CASSLGLLRDDEQYF. The CDR3 DNA is TGTGCCAGCAGCTTGGGTCTCTTACGGGATGACGAGCAGTACTTC. Combining the CDR3 with reference TRBV5-4 and TRBJ2-7 gives the whole variable domain ETGVTQSPTHLIKTRGQQVTLRCSSQSGHNTVSWYQQALGQGPQFIFQYYREEENGRGNFPPRFSGLQFPNYSSELNVNALELDDSALYLCASSLGLLRDDEQYFGPGTRLTVT.